This T cell receptor (beta chain) was documented in a study of CD8 T cells in ankylosing spondylitis. Findings of the study overall: Ankylosing spondylitis blood appeared to be characterized by a TCR beta motif of 8 or 9 highly homologous variants. Within peripheral blood, clones linked to disease were CD8+ and relatively rare. A number of the motif variants had already been described in reactive arthritis synovial fluid and blood.

This clonotype was found a few times. Its antigen is not known. Quantitative molecular-barcoded 5'-RACE generated the TCR beta libraries. TCRdb fed the 5' RACE reads into MiXCR, producing one record per CDR3 protein. Here the sample spans hundreds of thousands of distinct CDR3 sequences, roughly 12% being singletons. There are 16 residues in the CDR3. Germline CDR1 SGHVS, CDR2 FQNEAQ. Trimming removed 5 bases from V and 1 base from J; junction bases left unmatched: 6. The material sequenced was blood, either unsorted or a sorted T cell fraction (not recorded which). The rearrangement links TRBV7-8 to TRBJ2-1; 9 bases are shared with TRBD2. The clonotype comes from a male donor with ankylosing spondylitis. CDR3 in DNA: TGTGCCAGCAGCCCTTTCCTAGCGGGGTCCTACAATGAGCAGTTCTTC. Translating gives CASSPFLAGSYNEQFF.